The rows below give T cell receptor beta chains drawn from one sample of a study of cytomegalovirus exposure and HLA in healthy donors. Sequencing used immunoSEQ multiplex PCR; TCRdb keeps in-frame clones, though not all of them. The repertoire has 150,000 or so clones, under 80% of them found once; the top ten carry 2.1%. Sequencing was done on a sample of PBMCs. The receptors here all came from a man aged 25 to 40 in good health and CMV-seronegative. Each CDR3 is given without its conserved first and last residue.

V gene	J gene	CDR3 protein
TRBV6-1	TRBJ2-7	ASNLQQAYEQY
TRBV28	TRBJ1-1	ASSLYRRMNTEAF
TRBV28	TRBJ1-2	ASSFDRVYGYT
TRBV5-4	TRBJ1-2	ASSVDGEYGYT
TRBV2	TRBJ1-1	ASRKEMNTEAF
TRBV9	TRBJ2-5	ASSLGGAGETQY
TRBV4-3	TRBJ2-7	ASSQNIQGYEQY
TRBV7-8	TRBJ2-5	ASSLEAGPQETQY
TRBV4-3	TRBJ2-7	ASSRSAASGGSYEQY
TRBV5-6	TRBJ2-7	ASSFRREQY
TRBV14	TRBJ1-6	ASSPAGSYNSPLH
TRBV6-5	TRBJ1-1	ASSYSRGGTEAF
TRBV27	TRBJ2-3	ASRATSGASFGTDTQY
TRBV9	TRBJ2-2	ASSPGGGPNTGELF
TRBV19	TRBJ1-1	ASSIAGGADTEAF
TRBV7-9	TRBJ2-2	ASSPRDSDGELF
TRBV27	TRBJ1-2	ASRGQGFAYGYT
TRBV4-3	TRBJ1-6	ASSQHREHNSPLN
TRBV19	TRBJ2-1	ASSVRDRDNEQF
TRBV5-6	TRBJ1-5	ASSLIGSNQPQH
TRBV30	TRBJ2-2	AWRRLAGGNTGELF
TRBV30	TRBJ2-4	AWTLAGGPKNIQY
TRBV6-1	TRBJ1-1	ASSERQGSAEAF
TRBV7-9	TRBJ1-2	SSSPGYYGYT
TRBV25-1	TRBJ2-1	ASSGGAYNEQF
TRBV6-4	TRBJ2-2	ASSVDRLAGELF
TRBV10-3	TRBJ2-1	AISEASGGADEQF
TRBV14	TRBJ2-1	ASSFLGLAEGEQF
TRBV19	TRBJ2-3	ASSPGQLGTDTQY
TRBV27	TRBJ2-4	ASSLSTQDRDLAKNIQY
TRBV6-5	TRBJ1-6	ASSYSGGDNSPLH
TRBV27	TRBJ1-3	ALVKGVGGNTIY
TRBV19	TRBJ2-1	ASSIGGGRQQF
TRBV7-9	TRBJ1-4	ASSLATNEKLL
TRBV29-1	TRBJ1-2	SVQRDRSFSGYT
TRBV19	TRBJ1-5	ASSKGKGVSNQPQH